Listed here are 7 T cell receptor beta chains from one sample, sequenced in a study of blood T cell repertoires in COVID-19. Produced via immunoSEQ multiplex PCR; TCRdb's table is partial and in-frame only. The repertoire has some 120,000 clones, approximately 84% of them found once; the top ten carry 7% to 9.5%. The sample consisted of peripheral blood. These TCRs come from a man aged 70-80 years with active or convalescent COVID-19.

The V gene is TRBV2, the J gene TRBJ1-2; 9 bases match TRBD1. CDR3 length: 14 residues. CDR1 and CDR2 from the germline V gene are SNHLY and FYNNEI. Trimming took 4 bases from V and 4 from J; bases not matched to a gene: 4. CDR3 residues: CASSGTGVSYGYTF. CDR3 coding DNA: TGTGCCAGCAGTGGGACAGGGGTTAGCTATGGCTACACCTTC. Together with reference TRBV2 and TRBJ1-2, the CDR3 gives the full variable domain: EPEVTQTPSHQVTQMGQEVILRCVPISNHLYFYWYRQILGQKVEFLVSFYNNEISEKSEIFDDQFSVERPDGSNFTLKIRSTKLEDSAMYFCASSGTGVSYGYTFGSGTRLTVV.

This chain connects TRBV10-2 to TRBJ1-6, with D possibly matching TRBD1 (5 bases). Trimming took 0 bases from V and 3 from J, leaving 9 bases between them. CDR3 size: 16 residues. CDR1 and CDR2 (germline): WSHSY, SAAADI. The CDR3 reads CASSESWGDYNSPLHF. The DNA of the CDR3 is TGCGCCAGCAGTGAGTCGTGGGGGGACTATAATTCACCCCTCCACTTT.

The rearrangement links TRBV10-1 to TRBJ2-3; 12 nucleotides match TRBD1. With V trimmed by 7 bases and J by 4 bases, 12 bases remained unmatched. The CDR3 totals 17 residues. Looked up from germline, CDR1 is WNHNN and CDR2 is SYGVQD (reference sequence). The CDR3 region is CASMGGNRDRGPDTQYF. The CDR3 DNA is TGCGCCAGCATGGGGGGAAACCGGGACAGGGGGCCAGATACGCAGTATTTT.

The chain employs TRBV2 and TRBJ1-6, with 7 nucleotides matching TRBD1. V shed 6 bases and J 5 bases; nucleotides not matched to a gene: 4. Germline V gene lookup returns CDR1 SNHLY and CDR2 FYNNEI. This CDR3 has 14 residues. As DNA, the CDR3 is TGTGCCAGCAGGAGGGACAGTGATAATTCACCCCTCCACTTT. Amino acid sequence: CASRRDSDNSPLHF.

This chain uses TRBV7-8 with TRBJ2-7; 10 nucleotides match TRBD2. Looked up from germline, CDR1 is SGHVS and CDR2 is FQNEAQ. The CDR3 contains 16 residues. V shed 2 bases, J shed 0 bases, and the junction held 4 bases outside the gene matches. CDR3 sequence reads: CASSLSASGSSYEQYF. The CDR3 DNA reads TGTGCCAGCAGCTTATCGGCTAGCGGGAGCTCCTACGAGCAGTACTTC.

This clone has only one observation. This chain uses TRBV2 with TRBJ1-2; 10 positions agree with TRBD1. The CDR3 has 13 amino acids. After removal of 5 bases from V and 8 bases from J, the junction contained 5 bases not matched to a gene. In germline, CDR1 is SNHLY, CDR2 FYNNEI. The CDR3, as DNA: TGTGCCAGCAGTCCGACAGGGGGCGAGGGCTACACCTTC. Translation: CASSPTGGEGYTF.

The chain has TRBV12-3 or TRBV12-4 and TRBJ2-7; unclear D gene. The CDR3 contains 11 residues. The V end lost 5 bases, the J end lost 3 bases, and 5 bases lay between the germline ends. The DNA of the CDR3 is TGTGCCAGCAGTCCCGGCTACGAGCAGTACTTC. Its translation is CASSPGYEQYF.